A single T cell receptor (beta chain) is shown here with its context. Its specificity is unknown. This sample stems from a study of healthy donors' naive CD4 and CD8 T cells. General study points: Most V and J genes were reportedly biased between naive CD4+ and CD8+ cells. Negatively charged CDR3s marked CD8+ lineage; positively charged CDR3s marked CD4+ lineage. Roughly an eighth of CD4/CD8 propensity variance appeared explained by V, J and CDR3 charge.

A linear amplification protocol produced the TCR libraries from 500 ng of total RNA. TCRdb re-called the reads with MiXCR, one entry per CDR3 protein. The profile shows 200,000 or so distinct CDR3 sequences, nearly 75% of them singletons. The V and J ends lost 1 base and 2 bases respectively, with 18 bases between them. The CDR3 runs to 16 residues. Germline CDR1 SQVTM, CDR2 ANQGSEA. Naive CD4+ cells were sorted as CD4+CD8-CD45RO-CD45RA+; naive CD8+ as CD8+CD4-CD45RA+CD27bright. The rearrangement joins TRBV29-1 to TRBJ2-7; TRBD1 might be the D (5 bases). Sequencing was carried out using naive CD4+ and CD8+ T cells sorted from blood, pooled from several donors. The receptor comes from a pool of human donors in good health; the sample pools cells from several healthy donors. CDR3 nucleotide sequence: TGCAGCGTTGAAGTCTTCTTGGGGCGAACAGCCTACGAGCAGTACTTC. This translates into CSVEVFLGRTAYEQYF.